Listed below are T cell receptor beta chains from one sample, sequenced in a study of T cell responses to AZD1222 COVID-19 vaccine. TCRdb's table, derived via immunoSEQ multiplex PCR, lists solely in-frame clones and lacks some. The sample gives 150,000 to 200,000 clones, under 95% of which show up once; nearly 1% is in the top ten. Sequenced here: peripheral blood, sampled on day 0 of AZD1222 vaccination. The source of these receptors is an adult in good health. Each CDR3 is given with its conserved first and last residue. A D gene is named only where the DNA matches it firmly. Rows give clone size only sometimes, using once, few, many, or a class for an expanded clone.

j_call d_call v_call clone_size cdr3_nt cdr3_aa
TRBJ1-6 - TRBV18 - TGTGCCAGCTCGGGCGGGGGGCGAAATGGTTCACCCCTCCACTTT CASSGGGRNGSPLHF
TRBJ2-3 - TRBV7-9 - TGTGCCAGCAGCTCATCGGAACGGGAAACTAGCACAGATACGCAGTATTTT CASSSSERETSTDTQYF
TRBJ1-1 - TRBV4-1 - TGCGCCAGCAGCCAAGATTCCGGACGTCGGGACACTGAAGCTTTCTTT CASSQDSGRRDTEAFF
TRBJ2-3 - TRBV5-1 - TGCGCCAGCAGCTTGGGAGGCACAGATACGCAGTATTTT CASSLGGTDTQYF
TRBJ2-7 - TRBV18 - TGTGCCAGCTCGAACACCCGGGACACCTACGAGCAGTACTTC CASSNTRDTYEQYF
TRBJ2-2 - TRBV7-8 - TGTGCCAACTCATACAGGGTCGCCGGGGAGCTGTTTTTT CANSYRVAGELFF
TRBJ2-5 - TRBV7-2 - TGTGCCAGCAGCTTACGGCCGGGGGCGAAAGGAGAGACCCAGTACTTC CASSLRPGAKGETQYF
TRBJ2-5 TRBD2 TRBV28 - TGTGCCAGCAGTTTGCTAGCGGGAGGTCCGGCCCAAGAGACCCAGTACTTC CASSLLAGGPAQETQYF
TRBJ2-2 TRBD2 TRBV19 - TGTGCCAGTAGTAAAAAACCGGGACTAGGGTTTTCCGGGGAGCTGTTTTTT CASSKKPGLGFSGELFF
TRBJ2-1 TRBD2 TRBV5-1 - TGCGCCAGCAGCTCAGAACTAGCGGGGGGTATAGGCGATGAGCAGTTCTTC CASSSELAGGIGDEQFF
TRBJ1-2 - TRBV5-1 - TGCGCCAGCAGCTTGGGATGGCATGGCTACACCTTC CASSLGWHGYTF
TRBJ1-1 - TRBV7-9 - TGTGCCAGCGAACGGATGGGCACTGAAGCTTTCTTT CASERMGTEAFF
TRBJ2-6 - TRBV5-1 - TGCGCCAGCAGCTCCTTGGCGGGGGCCACCCTATCTGGGGCCAACGTCCTGACTTTC CASSSLAGATLSGANVLTF
TRBJ2-7 TRBD2 TRBV9 few TGTGCCAGCAGCGTAGAGGCGGGGGGCTCCTACGAGCAGTACTTC CASSVEAGGSYEQYF
TRBJ1-1 TRBD1 TRBV5-5 - TGTGCCAGCAGCTTGGGGACAGGAAACACTGAAGCTTTCTTT CASSLGTGNTEAFF
TRBJ2-7 - TRBV19 - TGTGCCAGTAGTTACGGGGAAGGCTGGCAGGACGAGCAGTACTTC CASSYGEGWQDEQYF
TRBJ1-4 TRBD1 TRBV11-2 - TGTGCCAGCAGCTTTCGGCAGGGGGTGGGGAATGAAAAACTGTTTTTT CASSFRQGVGNEKLFF
TRBJ2-1 - TRBV11-2 - TGTGCCAGCAGCCCGAAGGGGTGGGAGCGCTCCTACAATGAGCAGTTCTTC CASSPKGWERSYNEQFF
TRBJ2-3 TRBD2 TRBV24-1 once TGTGCCACCAGAAAAGCGGGAGGCACAGATACGCAGTATTTT CATRKAGGTDTQYF
TRBJ2-1 TRBD2 TRBV11-3 few TGTGCCAGCAGCCCGCGGACTAGCGGCAATGAGCAGTTCTTC CASSPRTSGNEQFF
TRBJ2-7 TRBD1 TRBV27 - TGTGCCAGCAGTTTATCAGGGACAGGGGTTAGGGAGCAGTACTTC CASSLSGTGVREQYF
TRBJ2-7 - TRBV25-1 - TGTGCCAGCAGCCCCCTGCAACACTACGAGCAGTACTTC CASSPLQHYEQYF
TRBJ1-1 TRBD1 TRBV2 - TGTGCCGGAGGACAGGTGGGAGCTTTCTTT CAGGQVGAFF
TRBJ1-2 - TRBV19 - TGTGCCAGTATTTCGGACCGAATCTATGGCTACACCTTC CASISDRIYGYTF
TRBJ2-4 - TRBV18 - TGTGCCAGCTCACTACAGGGTAGGACAAACATTCAGTACTTC CASSLQGRTNIQYF
TRBJ2-7 - TRBV19 - TGTGCCAGTAGTTCTGGTTACTACGAGCAGTACTTC CASSSGYYEQYF
TRBJ2-7 TRBD1 TRBV27 - TGTGCCAGCAGTGAGGACAGGGTCTACGAGCAGTACTTC CASSEDRVYEQYF
TRBJ1-4 - TRBV27 - TGTGCCAGCAGTTTTGCAGGGCGCATTGCAACTAATGAAAAACTGTTTTTT CASSFAGRIATNEKLFF
TRBJ2-7 - TRBV6-5 - TGTGCCAGCAGCTATGGTGAAGGGGGCTACGAGCAGTACTTC CASSYGEGGYEQYF
TRBJ1-5 - TRBV19 - TGTGCCAGTAGTATAGTCCACAGCTATAGCAATCAGCCCCAGCATTTT CASSIVHSYSNQPQHF
TRBJ1-1 - TRBV18 - TGTGCCAGCTCACCGGGGGTAGATAGGGCTGAAGCTTTCTTT CASSPGVDRAEAFF
TRBJ2-3 - TRBV11-3 - TGTGCCAGCAGCTTCACCAACACAGATACGCAGTATTTT CASSFTNTDTQYF
TRBJ1-4 TRBD1 TRBV7-8 few TGTGCCAGCAGCCTCAGTTGGAGGGGGCGGCGGGAAAAACTGTTTTTT CASSLSWRGRREKLFF
TRBJ1-1 - TRBV6-5 - TGTGCCAGCAGTTACGGCGGGGACGGAGACACTGAAGCTTTCTTT CASSYGGDGDTEAFF
TRBJ1-5 - TRBV10-2 - TGCGCCAGCAGTGAGTCAAAGACCCCGGGCGTGACTCAGCCCCAGCATTTT CASSESKTPGVTQPQHF
TRBJ2-7 - TRBV6-5 - TGTGCCAGCAGTTACTACAGAACCTACGTCGAGCAGTACTTC CASSYYRTYVEQYF
TRBJ2-3 - TRBV29-1 - TGCAGCGTTGAAGCAAGTGCGGATACGCAGTATTTT CSVEASADTQYF
TRBJ2-1 - TRBV7-3 once TGTGCCAGCAGCCGTGGACAAAGTTGGGTTGAGCAGTTCTTC CASSRGQSWVEQFF
TRBJ2-7 - TRBV5-4 - TGTGCCAGCAGCTTGGTTCCTGGTGGGGGGTTCCCCTCCGAGCAGTACTTC CASSLVPGGGFPSEQYF
TRBJ1-3 - TRBV28 - TGTGCCAGCAGTCTCCCCCGGGCGGAAGGAAACACCATATATTTT CASSLPRAEGNTIYF
TRBJ2-7 TRBD1 TRBV30 - TGTGCCTGGAGTGTACGGACAGGGAGCTACGAGCAGTACTTC CAWSVRTGSYEQYF
TRBJ1-1 - TRBV12-5 once TGTGCTAGTGGTTTGGCACTGGGGATGAACACTGAAGCTTTCTTT CASGLALGMNTEAFF
TRBJ2-5 - TRBV18 once TGTGCCAGCTCACCACCCGGGCTAGAGACCCAGTACTTC CASSPPGLETQYF
TRBJ2-1 - TRBV5-1 - TGCGCCAGCAGCCCCCTGCGCTCCTACAATGAGCAGTTCTTC CASSPLRSYNEQFF
TRBJ2-5 - TRBV11-2 - TGTGCCAGCAGCTTAGGAAGTACCAGGCAAGAGACCCAGTACTTC CASSLGSTRQETQYF
TRBJ2-3 TRBD2 TRBV9 - TGTGCCAGCAGCGCCGTGACTAGCCTTAATACGCAGTATTTT CASSAVTSLNTQYF
TRBJ2-1 - TRBV9 - TGTGCCAGCAGCGTAGTCCTGACGGGGGCGGGGTACAATGAGCAGTTCTTC CASSVVLTGAGYNEQFF
TRBJ2-6 - TRBV28 once TGTGCCAGCAGTTACTTCGGCTCTGGGGCCAACGTCCTGACTTTC CASSYFGSGANVLTF
TRBJ2-5 TRBD2 TRBV27 - TGTGCCAGCAGTTCCGGGACTAGCGGGCAAGAGACCCAGTACTTC CASSSGTSGQETQYF
TRBJ1-2 TRBD1 TRBV28 - TGTGCCAGCAAAACAGGGGGGGACTATGGCTACACCTTC CASKTGGDYGYTF
TRBJ2-7 TRBD2 TRBV2 - TGTGCCAGCAACGGGCTAGCGGGAGACGAGCAGTACTTC CASNGLAGDEQYF
TRBJ1-6 - TRBV2 - TGTGCCAGCAACTCTCGTGGAGGGGATAATTCACCCCTCCACTTT CASNSRGGDNSPLHF
TRBJ2-1 TRBD1 TRBV5-8 - TGTGCCAGCAGCGTCGGACAGGGGGCGATCGATGAGCAGTTCTTC CASSVGQGAIDEQFF
TRBJ1-5 - TRBV7-2 - TGTGCCAGCAGCTTAGAGGGGAGTCGGAATCAGCCCCAGCATTTT CASSLEGSRNQPQHF
TRBJ1-2 TRBD1 TRBV5-1 - TGCGCCAGCAGCTGGGGGACAGGGGGCCCATATGGCTACACCTTC CASSWGTGGPYGYTF
TRBJ2-7 - TRBV25-1 - TGTGCCAGCAGTGCCTTGACTGGGTCCGAGCAGTACTTC CASSALTGSEQYF
TRBJ1-1 - TRBV7-2 - TGTGCCAGCAGCTTAAGTTCGTGGGGGCCTGAAGCTTTCTTT CASSLSSWGPEAFF
TRBJ1-1 - TRBV5-1 - TGCGCCAGCAGCTTGGATGGGGGACAACTAAACACTGAAGCTTTCTTT CASSLDGGQLNTEAFF
TRBJ2-3 - TRBV2 - TGTGCCAGCAGGACGGCCCTGGCCGTTACGCAGTATTTT CASRTALAVTQYF